This paragraph covers one TCR beta chain sequence. This entry is derived from a study of blood T cell repertoires in COVID-19. Here immunoSEQ multiplex PCR was the method, and the copy in TCRdb shows in-frame clones only, minus some. The data hold about 300,000 clones, with around nine tenths observed a single time. Germline CDR1 is SGHRS and CDR2 is YFSETQ. The V gene lost 2 bases and the J gene lost 7 bases, with 12 bases spanning the gap. The CDR3 is made up of 14 amino acids. The source is a woman in her twenties or thirties with COVID-19, enrolled during active disease. Specimen: peripheral blood. V gene TRBV5-1 combines with J gene TRBJ2-2, with D perhaps TRBD1 (5 bases). CDR3 sequence reads: CASSLRGGDGELFF. The CDR3 DNA follows: TGCGCCAGCAGCTTAAGGGGCGGTGACGGGGAGCTGTTTTTT.